This passage covers 12 T cell receptor beta chains from one sample sequenced in a study of early T cells in non-severe SARS-CoV-2 infection. TCRdb analysed the 5' RACE reads with MiXCR anew, one entry per CDR3 protein. The sample has about 46,000 distinct CDR3 sequences; about a tenth are singletons. Input material: whole blood. The receptors shown here come from an adult who was a healthcare worker with PCR-confirmed SARS-CoV-2 infection or an uninfected control (not recorded which).

This clonotype was seen repeatedly, ten times or more. The chain uses TRBV12-3 or TRBV12-4 and TRBJ2-7; possible D gene TRBD2, 7 bases. Trimming removed 3 bases from V and 6 bases from J, with 15 bases in between. This CDR3 has 14 amino acids. The CDR3 sequence is CASSFGGASGEQYF. The CDR3, as DNA: TGTGCCAGCAGTTTTGGGGGGGCTTCGGGCGAGCAGTACTTC.

In its sample, this clonotype was seen many times. The chain carries TRBV6-6 and TRBJ1-3; 7 bases map to TRBD1. V was pared by 5 bases and J by 0 bases, with 7 bases of the junction left unmatched. From germline, CDR1 is MNHNY and CDR2 SVGAGI (reference sequence). The CDR3 spans 16 residues. In DNA form, the CDR3 reads TGTGCCAGCAGTCCGGGACAGACGTACTCTGGAAACACCATATATTTT. Translated: CASSPGQTYSGNTIYF.

This clonotype has at least ten counts. The rearrangement joins TRBV28 to TRBJ2-4, with D maybe TRBD1 (6 bases). The CDR3 length is 16 residues. Germline CDR1 and CDR2: MDHEN and SYDVKM. The V and J ends lost 5 bases and 2 bases respectively, with 16 bases between them. CDR3 in amino acids: CASSGPGQPSKNIQYF. CDR3 DNA sequence: TGTGCCAGCAGTGGACCCGGACAGCCCTCCAAAAACATTCAGTACTTC.

This clonotype occurred many times. The chain is built from TRBV9 and TRBJ2-7, with D maybe TRBD2 (6 bases). Germline V lookup: CDR1 SGDLS, CDR2 YYNGEE. This CDR3 is 15 amino acids long. V shed 0 bases and J shed 5 bases, with 15 bases lying between them. The CDR3 DNA is TGTGCCAGCAGCGTAGAAGGGGCAACGGGGGACGAGCAGTACTTC. Translating it yields CASSVEGATGDEQYF.

This clonotype was counted at least ten times. The chain combines TRBV19 with TRBJ2-1; 11 bases match TRBD2. The CDR3 is 20 residues long. From germline, CDR1 is LNHDA and CDR2 SQIVND (reference sequence). With V trimmed by 6 bases and J by 1 base, 17 bases remained unmatched. This CDR3 is CASRRSGTSGTFGSYNEQFF. The CDR3 bases are TGTGCCAGTAGAAGATCCGGGACTAGCGGAACTTTCGGATCCTACAATGAGCAGTTCTTC.

The sample holds many counts of this clonotype. This chain links TRBV29-1 with TRBJ1-1, with a possible D match to TRBD1 (6 bases). CDR1 and CDR2 (germline): SQVTM, ANQGSEA. This CDR3 comprises 11 residues. The CDR3 loop reads CRYQQGTEAFF. CDR3 DNA sequence: TGCAGATATCAGCAGGGGACTGAAGCTTTCTTT.

This clonotype was seen more than once but under ten times. This rearrangement joins TRBV19 to TRBJ2-6, with 9 bases identical to TRBD1. This CDR3 is 17 amino acids long. Germline trimming cut 6 bases from V and 0 bases from J; bases unmatched to any gene: 6. CDR1 is LNHDA and CDR2 is SQIVND in the germline V gene (reference sequence). CDR3 coding DNA: TGTGCCAGTAGCTGGGACAGGGAAACCTCTGGGGCCAACGTCCTGACTTTC. Translation: CASSWDRETSGANVLTF.

This clonotype was detected a few times. The J gene is TRBJ2-1, the V gene TRBV23-1; D gene ambiguous. TRBV23-1 is recorded as an ORF, its role being uncertain. The CDR3 covers 16 residues. The V end lost 0 bases, the J end lost 8 bases, and 17 bases lay between the germline ends. The CDR3 nucleotides read TGCGCCAGCAGTCAATCTGGTGGGCGTATCCAGGATGAGCAGTTCTTC. It codes for CASSQSGGRIQDEQFF.

This clonotype was seen ten or more times. The V call is TRBV4-3, the J call TRBJ2-1; 9 bases map to TRBD2. Germline V CDR1 and CDR2: LGHNA, YSLEER. The CDR3 is 16 amino acids. Unmatched junction bases numbered 7, after V lost 0 bases and J lost 7 bases. The CDR3 sequence is CASSQDLASGENEQFF. The CDR3 coding sequence is TGCGCCAGCAGCCAAGATCTTGCTAGCGGGGAAAATGAGCAGTTCTTC.

This clonotype was recorded many times. At one boundary the junction diverges from the germline segment, which might be a read error. This chain links TRBV28 with TRBJ1-4, with a weak D call TRBD1 (5 bases). This CDR3 is built from 16 residues. The germline CDR1 and CDR2 sequences are MDHEN and SYDVKM. The CDR3 here is CASSPQVGGGHEKLFF. The CDR3 DNA reads TGCGCCAGCAGTCCCCAAGTGGGGGGTGGCCATGAAAAACTGTTTTTT.

This clonotype appeared a few times. This sequence joins TRBV29-1 and TRBJ2-7; possibly TRBD1 for D (5 bases). The CDR3 is 13 residues long. The V end lost 7 bases, the J end lost 4 bases, and 17 bases lay between the germline ends. Germline V gene lookup returns CDR1 SQVTM and CDR2 ANQGSEA. This chain's CDR3 is CSGGAGLGYEQYF. DNA of the CDR3: TGCAGCGGTGGGGCAGGGCTTGGGTACGAGCAGTACTTC.

This clonotype appeared a few times. V and J are TRBV29-1 and TRBJ1-2; no clear D. The CDR3 covers 12 residues. V lost 0 bases to trimming and J lost 7 bases, with 9 bases between them. CDR1 is SQVTM and CDR2 is ANQGSEA in the germline V gene. CDR3 protein: CSVEDRPGGYTF. CDR3 nucleotide sequence: TGCAGCGTTGAAGATCGCCCGGGTGGCTACACCTTC.